Sequencing of this T cell receptor beta chain was carried out in a study of radiotherapy plus CTLA-4 blockade in lung cancer. Profiling relied on immunoSEQ multiplex PCR, and the TCRdb table lists in-frame clones only, not all of them. In the table there are tens of thousands of clones, 80% to 90% of which are singletons. Chemo-refractory metastatic non-small-cell lung cancer patients were treated with focal radiation plus CTLA-4 blockade with ipilimumab. Whole-study results and caveats: Expansion of tumor-derived TCR clones was observed in blood after radiotherapy plus ipilimumab.

Concerning this clone itself: Its antigen is currently unknown. The same CDR3 arises from other DNA sequences in this sample as well.

The germline gives CDR1 GTSNPN, CDR2 SVGIG (reference sequence). V was clipped by 0 bases and J by 0 bases, with 3 bases between them. The CDR3 contains 13 residues. The chain recombines TRBV30 with TRBJ1-3; no clear D. Here the sequenced sample was peripheral blood, taken from a patient treated with radiotherapy plus ipilimumab. This clonotype was sampled from a human donor with non-small cell lung cancer who had stable disease on radiotherapy plus ipilimumab. For the CDR3, the DNA is TGTGCCTGGAGTGTGAGCTCTGGAAACACCATATATTTT. As protein: CAWSVSSGNTIYF.